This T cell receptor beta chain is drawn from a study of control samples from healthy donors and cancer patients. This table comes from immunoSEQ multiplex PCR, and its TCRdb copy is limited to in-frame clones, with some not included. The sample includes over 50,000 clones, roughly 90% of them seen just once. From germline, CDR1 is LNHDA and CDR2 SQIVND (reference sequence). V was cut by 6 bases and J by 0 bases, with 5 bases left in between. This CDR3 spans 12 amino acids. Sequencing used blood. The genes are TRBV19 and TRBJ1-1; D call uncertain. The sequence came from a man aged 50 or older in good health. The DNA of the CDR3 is TGTGCCAGTAGCAACATGAACACTGAAGCTTTCTTT. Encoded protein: CASSNMNTEAFF. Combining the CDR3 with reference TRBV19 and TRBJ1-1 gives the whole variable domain DGGITQSPKYLFRKEGQNVTLSCEQNLNHDAMYWYRQDPGQGLRLIYYSQIVNDFQKGDIAEGYSVSREKKESFPLTVTSAQKNPTAFYLCASSNMNTEAFFGQGTRLTVV.